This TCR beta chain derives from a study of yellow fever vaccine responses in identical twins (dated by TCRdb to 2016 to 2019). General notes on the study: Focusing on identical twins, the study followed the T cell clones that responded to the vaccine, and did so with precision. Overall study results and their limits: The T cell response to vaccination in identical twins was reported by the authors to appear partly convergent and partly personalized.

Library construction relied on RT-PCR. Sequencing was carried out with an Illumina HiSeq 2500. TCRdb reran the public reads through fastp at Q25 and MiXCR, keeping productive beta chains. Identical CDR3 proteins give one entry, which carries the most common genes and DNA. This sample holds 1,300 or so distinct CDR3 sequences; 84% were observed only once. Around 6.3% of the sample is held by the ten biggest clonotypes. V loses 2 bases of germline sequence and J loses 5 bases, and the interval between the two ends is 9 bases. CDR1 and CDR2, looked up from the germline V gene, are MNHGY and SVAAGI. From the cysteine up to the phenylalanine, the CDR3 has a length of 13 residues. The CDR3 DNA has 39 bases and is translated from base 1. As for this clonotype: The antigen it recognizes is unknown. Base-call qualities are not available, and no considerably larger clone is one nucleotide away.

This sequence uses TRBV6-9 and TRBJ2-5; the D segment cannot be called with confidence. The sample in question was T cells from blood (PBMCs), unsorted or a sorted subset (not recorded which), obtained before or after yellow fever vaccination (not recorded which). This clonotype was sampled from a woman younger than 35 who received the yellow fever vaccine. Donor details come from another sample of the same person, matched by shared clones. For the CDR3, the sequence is CASSYNRPETQYF. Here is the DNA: TGTGCCAGCAGTTATAATCGGCCGGAGACCCAGTACTTC.